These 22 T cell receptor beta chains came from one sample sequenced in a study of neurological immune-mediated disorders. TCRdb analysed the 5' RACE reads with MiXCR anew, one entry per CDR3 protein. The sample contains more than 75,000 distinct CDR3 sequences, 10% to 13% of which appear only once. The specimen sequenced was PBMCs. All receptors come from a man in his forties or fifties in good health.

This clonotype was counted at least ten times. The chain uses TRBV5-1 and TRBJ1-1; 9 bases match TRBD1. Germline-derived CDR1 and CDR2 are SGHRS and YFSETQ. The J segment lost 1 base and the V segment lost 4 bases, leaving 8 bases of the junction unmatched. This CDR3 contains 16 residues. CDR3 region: CASSPGQGGANTEAFF. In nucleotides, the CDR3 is TGCGCCAGCAGCCCGGGACAGGGTGGGGCGAACACTGAAGCTTTCTTT. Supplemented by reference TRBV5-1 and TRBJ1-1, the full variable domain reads KAGVTQTPRYLIKTRGQQVTLSCSPISGHRSVSWYQQTPGQGLQFLFEYFSETQRNKGNFPGRFSGRQFSNSRSEMNVSTLELGDSALYLCASSPGQGGANTEAFFGQGTRLTVV.

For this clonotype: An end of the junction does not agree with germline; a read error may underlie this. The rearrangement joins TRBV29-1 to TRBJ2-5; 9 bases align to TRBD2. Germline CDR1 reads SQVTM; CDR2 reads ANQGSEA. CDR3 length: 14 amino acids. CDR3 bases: TGCAGCGGGGGACTAGCCGGAGAGCAAGAGACCCGGTACTTC. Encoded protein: CSGGLAGEQETRYF.

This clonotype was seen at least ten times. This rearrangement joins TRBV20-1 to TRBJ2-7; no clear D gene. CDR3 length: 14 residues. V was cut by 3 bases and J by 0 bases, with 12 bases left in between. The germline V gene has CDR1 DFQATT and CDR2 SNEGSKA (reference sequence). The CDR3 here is CSARDLKSSYEQYF. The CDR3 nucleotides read TGCAGTGCTAGGGACCTTAAAAGCTCCTACGAGCAGTACTTC.

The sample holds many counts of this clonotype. The CDR3 region has the DNA TGTGCCAGCAACCGGGACAGGGCTACCTACGAGCAGTACTTC. Its translation is CASNRDRATYEQYF. The V and J genes are TRBV5-6 and TRBJ2-7; 9 bases agree with TRBD1. This CDR3 comprises 14 residues. The V segment lost 6 bases and the J segment 2 bases; nucleotides outside the gene matches: 6. Germline lookup yields CDR1 SGHDT and CDR2 YYEEEE.

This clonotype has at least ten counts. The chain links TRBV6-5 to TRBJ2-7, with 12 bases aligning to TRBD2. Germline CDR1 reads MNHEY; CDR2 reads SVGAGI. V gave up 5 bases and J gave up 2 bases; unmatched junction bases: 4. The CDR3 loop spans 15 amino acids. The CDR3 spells CASSALAGGTYEQYF. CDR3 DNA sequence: TGTGCCAGCAGTGCACTAGCGGGGGGAACCTACGAGCAGTACTTC.

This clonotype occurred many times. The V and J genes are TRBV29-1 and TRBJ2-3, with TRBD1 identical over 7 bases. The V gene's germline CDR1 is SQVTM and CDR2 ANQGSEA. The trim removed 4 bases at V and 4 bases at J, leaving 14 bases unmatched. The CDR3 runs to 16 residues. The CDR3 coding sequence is TGCAGCGTTGTTGGCGGAGCTACAGGGGCACCAGATACGCAGTATTTT. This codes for CSVVGGATGAPDTQYF.

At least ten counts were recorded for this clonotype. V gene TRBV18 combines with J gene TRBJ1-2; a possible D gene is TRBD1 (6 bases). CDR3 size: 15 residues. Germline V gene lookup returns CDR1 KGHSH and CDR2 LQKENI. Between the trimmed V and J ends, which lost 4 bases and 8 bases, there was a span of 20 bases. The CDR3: CASSLGRGHGGGYTF. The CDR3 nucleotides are TGTGCCAGCTCACTCGGCCGGGGGCATGGTGGAGGCTACACCTTC.

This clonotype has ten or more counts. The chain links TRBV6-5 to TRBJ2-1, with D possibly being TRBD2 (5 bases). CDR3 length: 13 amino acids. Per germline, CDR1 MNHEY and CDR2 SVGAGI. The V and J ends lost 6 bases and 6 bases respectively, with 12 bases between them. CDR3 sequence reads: CASRAAGGNEQFF. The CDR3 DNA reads TGTGCCAGCAGGGCCGCCGGAGGCAATGAGCAGTTCTTC.

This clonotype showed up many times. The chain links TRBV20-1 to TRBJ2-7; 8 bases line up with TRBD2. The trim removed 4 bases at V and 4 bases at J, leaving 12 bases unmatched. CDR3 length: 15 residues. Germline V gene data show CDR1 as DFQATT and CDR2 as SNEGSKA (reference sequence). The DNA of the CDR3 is TGCAGTGCTAACGAGGGTACGGGGGGGGCTTACGAGCAGTACTTC. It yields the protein CSANEGTGGAYEQYF.

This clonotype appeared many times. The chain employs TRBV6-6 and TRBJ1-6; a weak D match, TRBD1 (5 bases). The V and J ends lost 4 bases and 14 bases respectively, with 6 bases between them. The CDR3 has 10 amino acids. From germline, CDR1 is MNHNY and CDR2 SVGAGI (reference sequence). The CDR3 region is CASSLDTLHF. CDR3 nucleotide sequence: TGTGCCAGCAGTTTGGACACCCTCCACTTT.

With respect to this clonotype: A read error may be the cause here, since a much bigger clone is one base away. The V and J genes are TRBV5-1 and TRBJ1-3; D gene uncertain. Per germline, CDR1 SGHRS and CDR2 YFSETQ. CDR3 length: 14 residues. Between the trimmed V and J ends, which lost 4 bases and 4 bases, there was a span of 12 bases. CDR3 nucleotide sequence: TGCGCCAGCAGCCCGAATGGATCAGGAAACACCATATATTTT. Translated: CASSPNGSGNTIYF.

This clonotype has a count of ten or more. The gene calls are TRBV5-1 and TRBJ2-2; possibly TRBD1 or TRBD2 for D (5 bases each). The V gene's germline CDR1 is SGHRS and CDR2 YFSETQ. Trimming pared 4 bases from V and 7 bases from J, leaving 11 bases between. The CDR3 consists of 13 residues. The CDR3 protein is CASSLGTNGELFF. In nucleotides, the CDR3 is TGCGCCAGCAGCCTCGGGACCAACGGGGAGCTGTTTTTT.

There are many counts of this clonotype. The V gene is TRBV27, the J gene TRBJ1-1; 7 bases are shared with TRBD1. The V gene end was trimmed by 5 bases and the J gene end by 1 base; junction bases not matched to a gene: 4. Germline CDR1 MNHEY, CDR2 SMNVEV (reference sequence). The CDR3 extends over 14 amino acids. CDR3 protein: CASSPGTANTEAFF. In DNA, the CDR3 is TGTGCCAGCAGTCCTGGGACAGCGAACACTGAAGCTTTCTTT.

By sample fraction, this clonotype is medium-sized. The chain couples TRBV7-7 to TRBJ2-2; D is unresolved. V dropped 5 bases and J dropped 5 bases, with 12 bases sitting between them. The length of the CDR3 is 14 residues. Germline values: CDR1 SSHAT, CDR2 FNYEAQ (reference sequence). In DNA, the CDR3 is TGTGCCAGCAGCAGCCCCAAGGGAACCGGGGAGCTGTTTTTT. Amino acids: CASSSPKGTGELFF.

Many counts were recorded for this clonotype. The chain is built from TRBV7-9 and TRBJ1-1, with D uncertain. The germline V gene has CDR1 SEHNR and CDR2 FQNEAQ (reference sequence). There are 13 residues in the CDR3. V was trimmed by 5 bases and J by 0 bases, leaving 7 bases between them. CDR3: CASSPEMNTEAFF. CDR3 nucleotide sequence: TGTGCCAGCAGCCCCGAAATGAACACTGAAGCTTTCTTT.

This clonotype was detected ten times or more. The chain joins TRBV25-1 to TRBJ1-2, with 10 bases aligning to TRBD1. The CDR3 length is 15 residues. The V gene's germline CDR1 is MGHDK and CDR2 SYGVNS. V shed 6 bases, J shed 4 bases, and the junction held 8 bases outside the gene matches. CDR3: CASRVGTGAGYGYTF. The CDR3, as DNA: TGTGCCAGCAGGGTGGGGACAGGGGCCGGCTATGGCTACACCTTC.

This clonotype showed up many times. The CDR3 region has the DNA TGTGCCAGCAGCCAAGATCGGGGGGGGCCCCAGCATTTT. Protein: CASSQDRGGPQHF. This chain connects TRBV14 to TRBJ1-5; possible D gene TRBD1, 5 bases. The CDR3 spans 13 residues. Germline CDR1 and CDR2: SGHDN and FVKESK. V shed 0 bases and J shed 9 bases, with 9 bases lying between them.

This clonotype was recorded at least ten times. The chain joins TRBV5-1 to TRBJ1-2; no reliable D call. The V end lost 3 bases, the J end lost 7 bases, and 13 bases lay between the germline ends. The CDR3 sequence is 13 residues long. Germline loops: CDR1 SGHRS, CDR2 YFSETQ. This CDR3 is CASSSPPGSGYTF. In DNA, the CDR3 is TGCGCCAGCAGCTCCCCCCCTGGGAGTGGCTACACCTTC.

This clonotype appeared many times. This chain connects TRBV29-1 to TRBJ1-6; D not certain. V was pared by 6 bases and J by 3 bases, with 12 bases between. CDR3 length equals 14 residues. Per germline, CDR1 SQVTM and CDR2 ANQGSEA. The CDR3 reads CSVSASRYNSPLHF. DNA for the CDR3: TGCAGCGTCTCCGCGAGTCGCTATAATTCACCCCTCCACTTT.

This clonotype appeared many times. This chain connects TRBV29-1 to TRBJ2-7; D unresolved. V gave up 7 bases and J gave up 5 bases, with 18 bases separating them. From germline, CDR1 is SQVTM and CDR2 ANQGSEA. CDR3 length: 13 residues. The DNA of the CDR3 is TGCAGCGCTGGGGTGGGAACTGGGGACGAGCAGTACTTC. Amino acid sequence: CSAGVGTGDEQYF.

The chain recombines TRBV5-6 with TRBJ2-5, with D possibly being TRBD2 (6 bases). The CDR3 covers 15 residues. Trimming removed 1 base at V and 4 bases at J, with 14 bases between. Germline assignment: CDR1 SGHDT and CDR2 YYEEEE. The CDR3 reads CASSLIGGLPETQYF. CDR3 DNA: TGTGCCAGCAGCTTGATCGGAGGGCTCCCAGAGACCCAGTACTTC.

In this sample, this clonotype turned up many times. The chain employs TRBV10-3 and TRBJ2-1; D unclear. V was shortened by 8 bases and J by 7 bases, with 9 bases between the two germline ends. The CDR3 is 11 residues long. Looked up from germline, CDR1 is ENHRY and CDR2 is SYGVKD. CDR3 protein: CAIGVMNEQFF. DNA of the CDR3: TGTGCCATCGGGGTAATGAATGAGCAGTTCTTC.